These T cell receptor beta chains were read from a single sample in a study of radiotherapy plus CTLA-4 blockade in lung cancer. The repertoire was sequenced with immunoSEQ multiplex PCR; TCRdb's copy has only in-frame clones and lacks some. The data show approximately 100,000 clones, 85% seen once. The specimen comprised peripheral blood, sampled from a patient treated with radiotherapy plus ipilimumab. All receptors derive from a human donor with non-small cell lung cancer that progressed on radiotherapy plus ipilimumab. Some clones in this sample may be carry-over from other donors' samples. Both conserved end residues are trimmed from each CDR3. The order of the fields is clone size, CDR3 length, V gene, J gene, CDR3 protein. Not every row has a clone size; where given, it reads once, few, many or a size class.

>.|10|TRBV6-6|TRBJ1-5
ASKGGNQPQH
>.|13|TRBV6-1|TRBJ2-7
ASTSSGQVRKEQY
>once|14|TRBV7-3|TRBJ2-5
ASSLSDRGQGETQY
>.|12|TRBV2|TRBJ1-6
ASSFGRLGSPLH
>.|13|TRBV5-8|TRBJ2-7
ASSFGALKGLEQY
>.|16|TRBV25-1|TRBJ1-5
ASSDRVEKDGKNQPQH
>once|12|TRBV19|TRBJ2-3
ASSTSGGLRTQY
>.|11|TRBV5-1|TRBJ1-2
ASSLRQGFGYT
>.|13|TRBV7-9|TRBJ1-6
ASTRDSSYNSPLH
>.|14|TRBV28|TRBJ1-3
ASSSTDRGWGNTIY
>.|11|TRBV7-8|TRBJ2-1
ASSLALTHEQF
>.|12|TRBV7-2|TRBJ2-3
ASTPVGWTDTQY
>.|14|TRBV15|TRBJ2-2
ATSREINGNTGELF
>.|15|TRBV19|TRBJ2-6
ASSLRSRASGANVLT
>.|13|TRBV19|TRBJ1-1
ASTTRGRGDTEAF